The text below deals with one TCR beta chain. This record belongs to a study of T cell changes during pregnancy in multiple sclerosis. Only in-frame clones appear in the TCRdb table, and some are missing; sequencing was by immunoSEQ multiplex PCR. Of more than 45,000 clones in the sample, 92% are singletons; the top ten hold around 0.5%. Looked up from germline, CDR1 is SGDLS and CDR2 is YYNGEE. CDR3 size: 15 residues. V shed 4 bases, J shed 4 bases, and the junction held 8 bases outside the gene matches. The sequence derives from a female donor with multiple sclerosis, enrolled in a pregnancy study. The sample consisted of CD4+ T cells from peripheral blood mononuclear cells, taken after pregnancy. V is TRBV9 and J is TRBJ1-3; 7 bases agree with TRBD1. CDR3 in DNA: TGTGCCAGCAGCCGATCCACAGGGGCCGGAAACACCATATATTTT. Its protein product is CASSRSTGAGNTIYF.